These 23 T cell receptor beta chains share one sample of origin, sequenced in a study of monozygotic twins with inflammatory bowel disease. From its re-call of the 5' RACE reads, TCRdb lists each CDR3 protein once, without DNA. The sample table sets out about 330,000 distinct CDR3 sequences. Material: blood. These receptors were taken from a human donor with ulcerative colitis or Crohn's disease, or a healthy co-twin of an affected twin (not recorded which).

The chain recombines TRBV5-1 with TRBJ1-1. This CDR3 contains 13 residues. CDR1 is SGHRS, CDR2 YFSETQ, per germline. CDR3: CASSIGQNTEAFF.

The chain uses TRBV7-8 and TRBJ2-5; absent DNA, TCRdb's TRBD1 call cannot be checked. The CDR3 totals 15 residues. The germline gives CDR1 SGHVS, CDR2 FQNEAQ. CDR3 in amino acids: CASSLDPYGSETQYF.

V usage is TRBV6-6 and J usage is TRBJ2-2; TCRdb gives TRBD2 as the D gene, but with no DNA this cannot be confirmed. The CDR3 extends over 14 amino acids. Looked up from germline, CDR1 is MNHNY and CDR2 is SVGAGI (reference sequence). CDR3 sequence: CASNKLASTGELFF.

The chain is built from TRBV25-1 and TRBJ2-7; with no DNA, the TCRdb D assignment of TRBD1 cannot be verified. This CDR3 is built from 14 residues. Germline loops: CDR1 MGHDK, CDR2 SYGVNS. CDR3 in amino acids: CASSEHDRLYEQYF.

The CDR3 spells CSVGGYSENYGYTF. This chain connects TRBV29-1 to TRBJ1-2; the TRBD1 assignment by TCRdb is unverifiable without DNA. The length of the CDR3 is 14 residues. The germline gives CDR1 SQVTM, CDR2 ANQGSEA.

The chain carries TRBV5-1 and TRBJ2-4; as DNA is missing, the TRBD1 call by TCRdb cannot be tested. The CDR3 loop spans 15 amino acids. CDR1 and CDR2 from the germline V gene are SGHRS and YFSETQ. This chain's CDR3 is CASSLEGQGANIQYF. The complete variable domain, with remaining parts taken from reference TRBV5-1 and TRBJ2-4, reads KAGVTQTPRYLIKTRGQQVTLSCSPISGHRSVSWYQQTPGQGLQFLFEYFSETQRNKGNFPGRFSGRQFSNSRSEMNVSTLELGDSALYLCASSLEGQGANIQYFGAGTRLSVL.

V gene TRBV12-3 or TRBV12-4 combines with J gene TRBJ2-7. The CDR3 runs 13 residues. CDR3 in amino acids: CATRIAGTYEQYF.

The V gene is TRBV28, the J gene TRBJ2-1; TCRdb lists TRBD1, though no DNA is available to test this call. CDR1 is MDHEN and CDR2 is SYDVKM in the germline V gene. The CDR3 totals 14 residues. The CDR3 loop is CASSLRGSINEQFF.

The chain's CDR3 is CSAPDMATNEKLFF. This sequence joins TRBV29-1 and TRBJ1-4. Germline values: CDR1 SQVTM, CDR2 ANQGSEA. There are 14 residues in the CDR3.

This chain joins TRBV5-1 and TRBJ1-1. The germline gives CDR1 SGHRS, CDR2 YFSETQ. The CDR3 covers 14 residues. CDR3 in amino acids: CASSRSDLNTEAFF.

The gene calls are TRBV5-1 and TRBJ2-7; checking the TCRdb D call of TRBD2 is not possible without DNA. The germline V gene encodes CDR1 SGHRS and CDR2 YFSETQ. The CDR3 extends over 14 amino acids. CDR3 sequence reads: CASSFLRGGDEQYF.

The chain couples TRBV29-1 to TRBJ2-1; TCRdb outputs TRBD2, but without DNA this stays unchecked. There are 14 residues in the CDR3. Germline CDR1 reads SQVTM; CDR2 reads ANQGSEA. The CDR3 here is CSVEEVVAANEQFF.

The rearrangement joins TRBV4-1 to TRBJ2-1. The CDR3 contains 11 residues. The germline CDR1 and CDR2 sequences are MGHRA and YSYEKL. The CDR3 loop is CASQQMNEQFF.

CDR3 amino acids: CSIKVTRDQPQHF. The chain is built from TRBV29-1 and TRBJ1-5. The V gene's germline CDR1 is SQVTM and CDR2 ANQGSEA. CDR3 length: 13 amino acids.

The V and J genes are TRBV5-6 and TRBJ2-1; the D gene TCRdb calls, TRBD1, cannot be checked with no DNA. Germline loops: CDR1 SGHDT, CDR2 YYEEEE. The CDR3 consists of 15 residues. The CDR3 protein is CASRADRIPGNEQFF.

The chain joins TRBV7-8 to TRBJ2-6. CDR1 is SGHVS and CDR2 is FQNEAQ in the germline V gene. The CDR3 runs to 17 residues. CDR3: CASSLIRSPSGANVLTF.

The chain joins TRBV11-2 to TRBJ1-1; there is no DNA to check the TCRdb D call of TRBD1. The CDR3 loop spans 15 amino acids. CDR1 and CDR2 from the germline V gene are SGHAT and FQNNGV. CDR3 amino acids: CASSLLGGMNTEAFF.

The chain joins TRBV30 to TRBJ2-7; the TCRdb call, TRBD1, lacks DNA for checking. CDR1 is GTSNPN, CDR2 SVGIG, per germline (reference sequence). This CDR3 region has 13 residues. This CDR3 reads CAWRRTGTYEQYF.

The chain carries TRBV4-1 and TRBJ2-1. From germline, CDR1 is MGHRA and CDR2 YSYEKL. CDR3 size: 13 residues. The CDR3 protein is CASSPLGANEQFF.

The rearrangement joins TRBV28 to TRBJ1-5. The germline CDR1 and CDR2 sequences are MDHEN and SYDVKM. This CDR3 has 13 residues. This CDR3 reads CASSFLIGQPQHF.

The CDR3 sequence is CSARDLAGGSDEKFF. V gene TRBV20-1 combines with J gene TRBJ2-1; TCRdb picks TRBD2, but there is no DNA to check that call. This CDR3 region has 15 residues. Germline V gene data show CDR1 as DFQATT and CDR2 as SNEGSKA (reference sequence).

V is TRBV6-5 and J is TRBJ2-1; without DNA, the TCRdb call of TRBD2 cannot be checked. CDR3 length equals 16 residues. CDR1 and CDR2 (germline): MNHEY, SVGAGI. CDR3 sequence reads: CASSFSGGASYNEQFF.

J is TRBJ1-2 and V is TRBV20-1. CDR3 length: 16 residues. CDR1 is DFQATT and CDR2 is SNEGSKA in the germline V gene (reference sequence). The chain's CDR3 is CSARDVEGEGFYGYTF.